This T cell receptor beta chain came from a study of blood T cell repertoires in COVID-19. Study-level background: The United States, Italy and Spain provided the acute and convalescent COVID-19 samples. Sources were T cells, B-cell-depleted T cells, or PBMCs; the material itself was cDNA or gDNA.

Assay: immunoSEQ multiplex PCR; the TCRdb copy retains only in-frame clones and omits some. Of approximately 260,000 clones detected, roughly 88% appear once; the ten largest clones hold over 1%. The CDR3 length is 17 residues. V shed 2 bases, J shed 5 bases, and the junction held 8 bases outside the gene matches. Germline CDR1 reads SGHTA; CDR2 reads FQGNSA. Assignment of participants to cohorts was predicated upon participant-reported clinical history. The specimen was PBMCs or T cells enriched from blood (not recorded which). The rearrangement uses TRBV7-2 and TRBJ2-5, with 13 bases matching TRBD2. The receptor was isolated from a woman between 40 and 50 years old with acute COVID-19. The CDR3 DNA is TGTGCCAGCAGCTTATCTCCGGGACTAGCGGGATGGGAGACCCAGTACTTC. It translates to CASSLSPGLAGWETQYF.